This T cell receptor beta chain was recorded in a study of metastatic and nonmetastatic thyroid tumors. Overall study context: The comparison covered peripheral blood and tumor or nodule tissue in malignant and benign thyroid patients.

Germline CDR1 and CDR2: DFQATT and SNEGSKA (reference sequence). The CDR3 is 14 residues long. Trimming shortened V by 0 bases and J by 7 bases, and 13 bases separated the two germline ends. Per the authors' pipeline: Clinicopathological groups differed in CDR3, with these differences serving to build a distant-metastasis classifier for papillary thyroid cancer. With MiXCR, TCRdb called clones anew from the PCR reads. In this record, the V and J calls reflect TCRdb's handling and not the investigators' own analysis. The data show 30,000 to 45,000 clones, around 47% seen once. No treatment of any kind had been given to any patient before thyroid surgery.

The sample taken for sequencing was tumor tissue. This clonotype was sampled from a male donor with papillary thyroid cancer or a benign thyroid nodule (not recorded which). Some clones in this sample may be carry-over from other donors' samples. The genes are TRBV20-1 and TRBJ2-1; D is perhaps TRBD2 (6 bases). The CDR3, as DNA: TGCAGTGCTAGAGATGTGGGGGAGGTAAATGAGCAGTTCTTC. It codes for CSARDVGEVNEQFF.